Listed here are 15 T cell receptor beta chains from one sample, sequenced in a study of blood T cell repertoires in COVID-19. The data were produced by immunoSEQ multiplex PCR, yet TCRdb's version contains in-frame clones alone and is incomplete. The data hold about 45,000 clones, with around nine tenths observed a single time. Specimen: peripheral blood. Receptors originate from a man in his forties or fifties with COVID-19, enrolled during active disease.

The chain couples TRBV4-3 to TRBJ1-5, with 8 bases that match TRBD1. V lost 6 bases to trimming and J lost 0 bases; unmatched junction nucleotides: 7. CDR3 length: 16 amino acids. Germline loops: CDR1 LGHNA, CDR2 YSLEER. CDR3 coding DNA: TGCGCCAGCAGTCGGGGGACAGGAGGTAGCAATCAGCCCCAGCATTTT. Protein product: CASSRGTGGSNQPQHF.

This sequence joins TRBV28 and TRBJ1-2, with D perhaps TRBD1 (6 bases). The CDR3 extends over 12 amino acids. The V end lost 5 bases, the J end lost 5 bases, and 9 bases lay between the germline ends. Germline V CDR1 and CDR2: MDHEN, SYDVKM. The CDR3 nucleotides read TGTGCCAGCAGTGAGGGGGGGTATGGCTACACCTTC. Translating it yields CASSEGGYGYTF.

CDR3 residues: CASIPPAGGRGFF. CDR3 DNA sequence: TGTGCCAGCATCCCACCGGCGGGCGGTCGAGGATTCTTC. The chain couples TRBV28 to TRBJ2-1; possible D gene TRBD2, 5 bases. With 7 bases removed from V and 16 bases from J, the gap between germline ends came to 23 bases. This CDR3 comprises 13 residues. CDR1 and CDR2 (germline): MDHEN, SYDVKM.

This clone was seen only once. The chain has TRBV6-5 and TRBJ1-3, with a possible D match to TRBD1 (6 bases). V dropped 11 bases and J dropped 4 bases, with 12 bases sitting between them. The CDR3 runs 12 residues. Per the germline V gene, CDR1 is MNHEY and CDR2 is SVGAGI. The CDR3 region has the DNA TGTGCCGGGGGGGCAGGGGGAAACACCATATATTTT. Its translation is CAGGAGGNTIYF.

The chain has TRBV12-5 and TRBJ2-1; TRBD2 might be the D (5 bases). With 1 base removed from V and 5 bases from J, the gap between germline ends came to 6 bases. This CDR3 contains 13 residues. Germline lookup yields CDR1 LGHNT and CDR2 FRNRAP. This CDR3 is CASGLAGNNEQFF. The CDR3 coding sequence is TGTGCTAGTGGTTTGGCGGGAAACAATGAGCAGTTCTTC.

This chain uses TRBV4-3 with TRBJ2-5, with D unclear. Germline CDR1 and CDR2: LGHNA and YSLEER. V shed 0 bases and J shed 3 bases, with 8 bases lying between them. The CDR3 runs 14 residues. The CDR3 loop reads CASSQEPAEETQYF. CDR3 in DNA: TGCGCCAGCAGCCAAGAACCTGCGGAAGAGACCCAGTACTTC.

The chain is built from TRBV10-3 and TRBJ1-2; unclear D gene. V lost 4 bases, J lost 3 bases, and 9 bases lay in between. Germline CDR1 and CDR2: ENHRY and SYGVKD. The CDR3 has 13 amino acids. The CDR3 region has the DNA TGTGCCATCAGTGGCAGTGGTGACTATGGCTACACCTTC. This encodes CAISGSGDYGYTF.

This clone was recorded a few times. The chain combines TRBV7-2 with TRBJ2-7; 13 positions match TRBD2. Germline V gene lookup returns CDR1 SGHTA and CDR2 FQGNSA. This CDR3 contains 15 residues. The trim removed 5 bases at V and 5 bases at J, leaving 6 bases unmatched. CDR3 region: CASSLFGTSGNEQYF. The CDR3 bases are TGTGCCAGCAGCCTGTTTGGGACTAGCGGGAACGAGCAGTACTTC.

This chain joins TRBV9 and TRBJ2-7; no clear D. Germline CDR1 is SGDLS and CDR2 is YYNGEE. The germline V and J ends were trimmed by 4 bases and 1 base, with 12 bases remaining between them. This CDR3 region has 14 residues. Written as DNA, the CDR3 is TGTGCCAGCAGCCCGCAAGCTGAATCCTACGAGCAGTACTTC. This codes for CASSPQAESYEQYF.

This clone appeared once. V and J are TRBV7-2 and TRBJ1-4; 10 positions match TRBD1. The CDR3 extends over 16 amino acids. J was trimmed by 8 bases and V by 5 bases; bases with no gene match: 11. Germline V lookup: CDR1 SGHTA, CDR2 FQGNSA. The CDR3 loop is CASSPSPWTGGEKLFF. DNA for the CDR3: TGTGCCAGCAGCCCCTCACCGTGGACAGGGGGAGAAAAACTGTTTTTT.

The rearrangement links TRBV9 to TRBJ2-7, with 7 positions matching TRBD2. This CDR3 contains 17 residues. After removal of 2 bases from V and 1 base from J, the junction contained 12 bases not matched to a gene. Germline lookup yields CDR1 SGDLS and CDR2 YYNGEE. DNA of the CDR3: TGTGCCAGCAGCGTTACCCCCTATAGCGGGCCATCCTACGAGCAGTACTTC. The encoded protein is CASSVTPYSGPSYEQYF.

The V and J genes are TRBV7-6 and TRBJ2-7, with 11 bases aligning to TRBD1. Germline-derived CDR1 and CDR2 are SGHVS and FNYEAQ. The CDR3 runs to 17 residues. The ends lost 5 bases at V and 4 bases at J; junction bases unmatched: 13. The CDR3 sequence is CASSPTPLGTGGYEQYF. The CDR3 DNA is TGTGCCAGCAGCCCCACCCCTCTGGGGACAGGGGGGTACGAGCAGTACTTC.

The table lists this clone with a count of one. For the CDR3, the DNA is TGTGCCAGCAGAGGGACTAGCGGGAGGTGGCGGAGCACAGATACGCAGTATTTT. This encodes CASRGTSGRWRSTDTQYF. The V and J genes are TRBV28 and TRBJ2-3; the match to TRBD2 covers 15 bases. The germline V gene encodes CDR1 MDHEN and CDR2 SYDVKM. The CDR3 sequence is 18 residues long. Trimming cost V 6 bases and J 0 bases; bases outside gene matches: 7.

The CDR3 here is CASSESPGEGTEAFF. CDR3 in DNA: TGTGCCAGCAGTGAAAGCCCAGGGGAGGGCACTGAAGCTTTCTTT. The chain has TRBV6-1 and TRBJ1-1, with D tentatively TRBD1 (6 bases). V was clipped by 2 bases and J by 4 bases, with 14 bases between them. CDR1 MNHNS and CDR2 SASEGT come from the germline V gene. CDR3 size: 15 residues.

The chain combines TRBV11-3 with TRBJ2-7; D is ambiguous. The germline V and J ends were trimmed by 0 bases and 0 bases, with 9 bases remaining between them. The V gene's germline CDR1 is SGHNT and CDR2 YENEEA. The CDR3 extends over 15 amino acids. DNA of the CDR3: TGTGCCAGCAGCTTAGAATGGGCTGGCTCCTACGAGCAGTACTTC. It specifies CASSLEWAGSYEQYF.